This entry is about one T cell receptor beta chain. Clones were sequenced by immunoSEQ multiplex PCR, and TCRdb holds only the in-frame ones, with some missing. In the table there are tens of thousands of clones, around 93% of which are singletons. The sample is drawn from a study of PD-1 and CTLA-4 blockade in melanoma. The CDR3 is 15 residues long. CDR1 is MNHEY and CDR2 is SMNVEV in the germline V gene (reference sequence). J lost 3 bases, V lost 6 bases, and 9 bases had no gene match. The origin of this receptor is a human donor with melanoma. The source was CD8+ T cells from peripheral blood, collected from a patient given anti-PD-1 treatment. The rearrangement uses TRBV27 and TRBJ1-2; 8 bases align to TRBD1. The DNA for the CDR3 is TGTGCCAGCAGCCATACCCCCAGGGGGCACTATGGCTACACCTTC. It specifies CASSHTPRGHYGYTF.